This entry concerns a single T cell receptor (beta chain). This entry comes from a study of shared clonotypes between healthy human individuals. Selected positively for CCR7 and CD45RO-negative, naive CD8 cells excluded terminally differentiated effector memory CD45RA+ cells. Only in-frame clones appear in the TCRdb table, and some are missing; sequencing was by immunoSEQ multiplex PCR. Of about 2 million clones in the sample, roughly 95% were seen once. Germline CDR1 and CDR2: MDHEN and SYDVKM. This CDR3 has 16 residues. The ends lost 4 bases at V and 5 bases at J; junction bases unmatched: 8. Material for sequencing was naive CD8+ T cells sorted from blood. The V and J genes are TRBV28 and TRBJ1-3; 10 bases align to TRBD1. This receptor was identified in a man between 18 and 29 years old in good health. Written as DNA, the CDR3 is TGTGCCAGCAGTTCACTGACAGGGGGCGAACGAAACACCATATATTTT. Encoded protein: CASSSLTGGERNTIYF.